Described below is a single TCR beta chain sequence and its context. Antigen unknown. These data belong to a study of CXCR3-negative and CXCR3-positive naive CD8 T cells. Study observations and caveats: Naive cells positive for CXCR3 carried more hydrophobic TRB CDR3s than CXCR3-negative ones.

5' RACE that incorporated UMI labels was used to prepare the TRB cDNA libraries. TCRdb re-called the 5' RACE reads and gives one entry per CDR3 protein, without DNA. The sample data list some 47,000 distinct CDR3 sequences. The sample comprised naive CXCR3+ CD8+ T cells from blood. The subset denotes: CD45RO-CCR7+CD27+CD95- naive CD8+ T cells expressing CXCR3 (TNR3+). This receptor was identified in a human donor in good health. Some clones in this sample may be carry-over from other donors' samples.

CDR3 amino acids: CVSTTGAGETQYF. The V call is TRBV7-7, the J call TRBJ2-5; TCRdb's D call of TRBD1 is untestable without DNA. CDR1 and CDR2 from the germline V gene are SSHAT and FNYEAQ (reference sequence). CDR3 length: 13 amino acids.